The 30 T cell receptor beta chains below all came from one sample that was sequenced in a study of tumor-infiltrating lymphocytes in primary liver carcinoma. Using a constant-region primer together with ProtoScript II reverse transcriptase, TCR beta cDNA was made from about 500 ng of total RNA. Library construction for TCR beta comprised three nested multiplex PCR rounds performed with slightly modified ARM-PCR. Primers for the first two PCR rounds were TRBV1-TRBV30 forward primers and a C-beta reverse primer (approximately 10 cycles per round). TCRdb itself ran the multiplex PCR reads through MiXCR, one entry per CDR3 protein. The table lists about 35,000 distinct CDR3 sequences, under 75% of them singletons. The study co-extracted DNA and RNA from approximately 20-30 mg of unsorted bulk tissue. Sequencing was done on a sample of liver tumor tissue from sampling region 4. The subset denotes: tumor region T4, right-lateral pole. The receptors were gathered from a man in his forties with primary liver carcinoma and hepatitis B virus infection.

In its sample, this clonotype was seen once. Mismatch with germline at one junction end may stem from a read error. This chain uses TRBV11-2 with TRBJ2-7, with D perhaps matching TRBD1 (5 bases). CDR1 and CDR2 from the germline V gene are SGHAT and FQNNGV. The CDR3 covers 14 residues. Here the CDR3 DNA reads TGTGCCATCAGCATAACAGGCGAATCCTACGAGCAGTACTTC. Translated, it gives CAISITGESYEQYF.

Turning to this clonotype: This CDR3 is missing its conserved last phenylalanine or tryptophan, likely due to a read error. V and J are TRBV11-2 and TRBJ1-6; 7 bases fit TRBD1. This CDR3 has 15 amino acids. CDR1 is SGHAT, CDR2 FQNNGV, per germline. The CDR3 sequence: CASSQRQGVNSSLHC. CDR3 bases: TGTGCCAGCAGCCAACGACAGGGAGTGAATTCATCCCTCCACTGT.

The chain combines TRBV29-1 with TRBJ2-3, with D possibly matching TRBD2 (7 bases). V lost 3 bases and J 2 bases, leaving 12 bases between the germline ends. Germline V CDR1 and CDR2: SQVTM, ANQGSEA. The length of the CDR3 is 14 residues. The CDR3 loop is CSVEGGGITDTQYF. CDR3 bases: TGCAGCGTTGAGGGCGGGGGCATCACAGATACGCAGTATTTT.

CDR3 nucleotides: TGTGCCAACAGAGAGCTTGATACGCAGTATTTT. Translation gives CANRELDTQYF. This chain connects TRBV7-9 to TRBJ2-3; D gene unclear. CDR1 and CDR2 (germline): SEHNR, FQNEAQ (reference sequence). This CDR3 contains 11 residues. Between the trimmed V and J ends, which lost 10 bases and 6 bases, there was a span of 11 bases.

Details on this clonotype: A read error may account for a junction end that differs from germline. V gene TRBV5-1 combines with J gene TRBJ2-6; 7 bases fit TRBD1. CDR3 length: 15 residues. In germline, CDR1 is SGHRS, CDR2 YFSETQ. The CDR3 sequence is CVSCVTGAQANVLTF. The CDR3 DNA sequence: TGCGTCAGCTGCGTAACAGGGGCGCAGGCCAACGTCCTGACTTTC.

A word on this clonotype: Likely a read error: the CDR3 ends without its conserved phenylalanine or tryptophan. This chain uses TRBV28 with TRBJ2-6; D is perhaps TRBD1 (5 bases). Trimming pared 4 bases from V and 0 bases from J, leaving 7 bases between. This CDR3 is 15 amino acids long. Per the germline V gene, CDR1 is MDHEN and CDR2 is SYDVKM. CDR3 in DNA: TGTGCCAGCAGTTCACAGGACTCTGGGGCCAACGTCCTGACTTTG. Residues: CASSSQDSGANVLTL.

About this clonotype: A read error is likely, as this CDR3 ends without the conserved phenylalanine or tryptophan. The V gene is TRBV11-2, the J gene TRBJ2-7, with TRBD1 as a possible D gene (5 bases). Germline assignment: CDR1 SGHAT and CDR2 FQNNGV. This CDR3 is 14 amino acids long. The CDR3: CASSFNRNSYGQYY. CDR3 DNA: TGTGCCAGCAGCTTTAACAGGAACTCCTACGGGCAGTACTAC.

Note on this clonotype: The DNA is omitted, as the CDR3 cannot be located on it reliably, and the CDR3 follows TCRdb's listing. The chain combines TRBV12-3 or TRBV12-4 with TRBJ2-3; the table's TRBD1 call for D was not verified on the DNA. The CDR3 length is 15 residues, termini included. This chain's CDR3 is CASRVAEGSTDTHYF.

A few counts support this clonotype. The genes are TRBV5-5 and TRBJ2-1, with a weak D call TRBD1 (5 bases). V lost 4 bases and J 3 bases, leaving 11 bases between the germline ends. Germline V gene lookup returns CDR1 SGHKS and CDR2 YYEKEE (reference sequence). The CDR3 sequence is 14 residues long. Written as DNA, the CDR3 is TGTGCCAGCAGCCTCGGAACAGGCTACAATGAGCAGTTCTTC. Its protein is CASSLGTGYNEQFF.

This clonotype has just a few counts. The chain joins TRBV7-2 to TRBJ2-7; TRBD1 might be the D (6 bases). Between the trimmed V and J ends, which lost 1 base and 5 bases, there was a span of 6 bases. This CDR3 has 12 residues. The germline gives CDR1 SGHTA, CDR2 FQGNSA. CDR3: CASSLGGHEQYF. CDR3 sequence (DNA): TGTGCCAGCAGCTTAGGGGGGCACGAGCAGTACTTC.

This clonotype was picked up many times. Mismatch with germline at one junction end may stem from a read error. The V gene is TRBV25-1, the J gene TRBJ2-2, with D possibly matching TRBD2 (5 bases). The length of the CDR3 is 14 residues. Germline lookup yields CDR1 MGHDK and CDR2 SYGVNS. This CDR3 is CASSDLANTGELSF. The CDR3 DNA follows: TGTGCCAGCAGTGACCTTGCGAACACCGGGGAGCTGTCTTTT.

Of note for this clonotype: The junction differs from germline at one of its ends, possibly a read error. The chain recombines TRBV4-2 with TRBJ2-5, with D perhaps TRBD1 (6 bases). CDR1 and CDR2 from the germline V gene are LGHNA and YNFKEQ. The CDR3 length is 16 residues. This CDR3 reads CVSSQASRGFQKTQYF. CDR3 DNA: TGCGTCAGCAGCCAAGCGTCTAGGGGGTTTCAAAAGACCCAGTACTTC.

This clonotype was seen many times. The chain joins TRBV7-2 to TRBJ2-2; 7 bases fit TRBD1. The V gene end was trimmed by 5 bases and the J gene end by 3 bases; junction bases not matched to a gene: 3. The CDR3 extends over 14 amino acids. Germline V CDR1 and CDR2: SGHTA, FQGNSA. In nucleotides, the CDR3 is TGTGCCAGCAGCCAACAGGGGTACACCGGGGAGCTGTTTTTT. This codes for CASSQQGYTGELFF.

Regarding this clonotype: A much larger clonotype is one base distant, so this may be a read error. This rearrangement joins TRBV20-1 to TRBJ2-1; D is unresolved. CDR3 length equals 13 residues. Germline CDR1 and CDR2: DFQATT and SNEGSKA (reference sequence). V lost 5 bases, J lost 4 bases, and 12 bases lay in between. The CDR3, as DNA: TGCAGTGCTCATCCCGCCGCGTACAATGAGCAGTTCTTC. It codes for CSAHPAAYNEQFF.

The V gene is TRBV5-4, the J gene TRBJ2-1; TRBD1 is a possible D gene (7 bases). Per germline, CDR1 SGHNT and CDR2 YYREEE (reference sequence). Trimming cost V 4 bases and J 11 bases, with 25 bases left between them. The CDR3 is 16 residues long. This CDR3 reads CASSPGGGGRVNKQFF. CDR3 sequence (DNA): TGTGCCAGCAGCCCCGGCGGAGGGGGCCGTGTGAATAAGCAGTTCTTC.

About this clonotype itself: The junction shows a germline mismatch at one end, possibly a read error. V gene TRBV19 combines with J gene TRBJ2-1; 7 nucleotides line up with TRBD1. CDR1 LNHDA and CDR2 SQIVND come from the germline V gene (reference sequence). The CDR3 loop spans 15 amino acids. The CDR3 coding sequence is TGTACCAGTAGTTCCGGGACAGCGGCTACTCATGGGCAGTTCTTC. It is translated as CTSSSGTAATHGQFF.

On this clonotype itself: At one end, the junction sequence differs from germline, possibly due to a read error. This chain links TRBV5-1 with TRBJ2-5, with a tentative D call TRBD1 (5 bases). CDR3 size: 15 residues. The germline CDR1 and CDR2 sequences are SGHRS and YFSETQ. In nucleotides, the CDR3 is TGCGCCAGAAGCTTGCATCAGGGCCAGGAAGAGACCCAGTACTTC. The encoded protein is CARSLHQGQEETQYF.

CDR3 in amino acids: CASSYSRENSPLHF. In DNA, the CDR3 is TGTGCCAGCAGTTACTCTAGAGAAAATTCACCCCTCCACTTT. The chain uses TRBV6-2 or TRBV6-3 and TRBJ1-6, with no clear D. This CDR3 region has 14 residues. Germline V gene sequence: CDR1 MNHEY, CDR2 SVGEGT. Trimming cost V 0 bases and J 7 bases, with 7 bases left between them.

For this clonotype: The final CDR3 position lacks the conserved phenylalanine or tryptophan, pointing to a likely read error. The CDR3 spells CASSLDPSSYEQYL. The CDR3 DNA follows: TGCGCAAGTAGCTTGGATCCAAGCTCCTACGAGCAGTACTTG. The V call is TRBV5-1, the J call TRBJ2-7; no clear D. Germline CDR1 and CDR2: SGHRS and YFSETQ. The CDR3 is 14 amino acids.

Concerning this clonotype: The junction departs from the called germline gene at one end, perhaps through a read error. The V gene is TRBV11-2, the J gene TRBJ2-7; perhaps TRBD1 as D (5 bases). CDR1 and CDR2 (germline): SGHAT, FQNNGV. This CDR3 has 14 residues. This CDR3 reads CASSSNRNSYEKYF. CDR3 DNA: TGCGCAAGCAGCTCTAACAGGAACTCCTACGAGAAGTACTTC.

This clonotype was detected only a few times. At one end, the junction sequence differs from germline, possibly due to a read error. The chain joins TRBV10-2 to TRBJ1-2, with TRBD1 matching 8 bases. The germline V gene has CDR1 WSHSY and CDR2 SAAADI. This CDR3 has 14 residues. CDR3 in DNA: TGCGCCAGCAGTAAGCAGGGGGCAAACTATGACTACACCTTC. It translates to CASSKQGANYDYTF.

As for this clonotype: With a much larger clone just one base away, this may be a read error. This chain connects TRBV5-1 to TRBJ1-2, with D tentatively TRBD1 (5 bases). CDR1 SGHRS and CDR2 YFSETQ come from the germline V gene. The CDR3 has 14 amino acids. Deletions cut 4 bases from V and 4 bases from J, with 14 bases between. The CDR3 DNA reads TGCGCCAGCAGCCCGAACAAGGGGTCCTATGGCTACACCTTC. It encodes CASSPNKGSYGYTF.

Turning to this clonotype: A read error may produce the germline difference seen at one junction end. The V gene is TRBV5-5, the J gene TRBJ2-7; D may be TRBD2 (5 bases). Per the germline V gene, CDR1 is SGHKS and CDR2 is YYEKEE (reference sequence). The CDR3 length is 13 residues. The CDR3 here is CASSFGLSYEQYF. As DNA, the CDR3 is TGTGCCAGCAGCTTTGGACTGTCCTACGAACAGTACTTC.

This chain joins TRBV12-3 or TRBV12-4 and TRBJ2-5; TRBD1 might be the D (6 bases). The CDR3 is 14 residues long. The CDR3 loop is CASAHGQSRETQYF. DNA of the CDR3: TGTGCAAGCGCTCATGGACAGTCCCGAGAGACCCAGTACTTC.

This clonotype has only one observation. One junction end disagrees with the germline gene, perhaps due to a read error. J is TRBJ2-6 and V is TRBV6-1, with TRBD1 as a possible D gene (5 bases). Germline V gives CDR1 MNHNS, CDR2 SASEGT. CDR3 length: 15 amino acids. CDR3 residues: CASIEGVDGANVPTF. DNA for the CDR3: TGTGCAAGCATTGAAGGGGTGGATGGGGCCAACGTCCCGACTTTC.

Details on this clonotype: A junction boundary mismatches the germline segment, possibly from a read error. The chain recombines TRBV11-3 with TRBJ2-1; D is unclear. Germline-derived CDR1 and CDR2 are SGHNT and YENEEA. The CDR3 runs to 14 residues. In nucleotides, the CDR3 is TGTGCCATCAGCTCAGGCGTCTCGAACAATGAGCTGTTCTTC. This encodes CAISSGVSNNELFF.

Concerning this clonotype itself: A much more abundant neighbour one base away suggests this may be a read error. This chain links TRBV5-1 with TRBJ2-3; 10 bases fit TRBD2. CDR1 and CDR2 from the germline V gene are SGHRS and YFSETQ. The CDR3 covers 18 residues. CDR3 sequence: CASSSVSGRANSTYTQYF. For the CDR3, the DNA is TGCGCCAGCAGCTCCGTCAGCGGGAGGGCCAATAGCACATATACGCAGTATTTT.

With regard to this clonotype: An end of the junction does not agree with germline; a read error may underlie this. V gene TRBV12-3 or TRBV12-4 combines with J gene TRBJ2-1; D not certain. The CDR3 loop spans 13 amino acids. DNA of the CDR3: TGTGCCATCAGTCTCGGACCGAACAATGAGCAGTTTTTC. Protein product: CAISLGPNNEQFF.

J is TRBJ2-2 and V is TRBV29-1, with TRBD2 matching 10 bases. Trimming at V came to 8 bases and at J to 9 bases, leaving 15 bases not matched to a gene. Germline V CDR1 and CDR2: SQVTM, ANQGSEA. The length of the CDR3 is 15 residues. The CDR3 is CSLGTSAANTWELFF. The CDR3 DNA reads as TGCAGCCTTGGGACTAGCGCGGCGAACACTTGGGAGCTGTTTTTT.

This clonotype was picked up one time. The conserved phenylalanine or tryptophan normally closing the CDR3 is absent here, so this likely arose from a read error. The gene calls are TRBV7-9 and TRBJ1-1; D unresolved. Per the germline V gene, CDR1 is SEHNR and CDR2 is FQNEAQ (reference sequence). The CDR3 has 13 residues. The CDR3 region is CTSSLSANTEAFL. In nucleotides, the CDR3 is TGTACCAGCAGCTTATCCGCGAACACTGAAGCTTTCTTA.